This entry features one T cell receptor beta chain sequence. TCRdb's copy holds only in-frame clones and misses some; the assay was immunoSEQ multiplex PCR. The sample has 55,000 to 70,000 clones, 80% seen once. Germline assignment: CDR1 MNHEY and CDR2 SVGAGI. Trimming cost V 11 bases and J 6 bases; bases outside gene matches: 5. This CDR3 region has 12 residues. This entry comes from a study of OX40 agonist ivuxolimab in advanced cancers. Patients were ruled out by autoimmune disease history or systemic immunosuppression. This specimen consisted of CD4+ or CD8+ T cells sorted from blood, obtained in a trial of the OX40 agonist ivuxolimab. The receptor's source is an adult with an advanced solid tumor such as melanoma, head and neck, liver or kidney cancer. V gene TRBV6-5 combines with J gene TRBJ2-2; 8 positions match TRBD2. The CDR3 loop is CASREGPGELFF. As DNA, the CDR3 is TGTGCCTCACGGGAGGGTCCCGGGGAGCTGTTTTTT.